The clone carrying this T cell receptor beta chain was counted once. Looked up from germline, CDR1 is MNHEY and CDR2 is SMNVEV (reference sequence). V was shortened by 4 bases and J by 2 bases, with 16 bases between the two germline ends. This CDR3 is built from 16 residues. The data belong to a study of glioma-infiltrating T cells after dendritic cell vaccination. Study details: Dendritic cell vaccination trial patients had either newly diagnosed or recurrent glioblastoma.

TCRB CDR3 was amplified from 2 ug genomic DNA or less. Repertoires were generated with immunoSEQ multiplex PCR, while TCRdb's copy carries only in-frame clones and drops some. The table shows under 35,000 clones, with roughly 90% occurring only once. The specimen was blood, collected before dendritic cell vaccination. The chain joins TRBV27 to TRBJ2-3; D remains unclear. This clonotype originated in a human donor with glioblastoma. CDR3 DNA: TGTGCCAGCAGTTCCCAGGCAGAGAGATACACAGATACGCAGTATTTT. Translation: CASSSQAERYTDTQYF.